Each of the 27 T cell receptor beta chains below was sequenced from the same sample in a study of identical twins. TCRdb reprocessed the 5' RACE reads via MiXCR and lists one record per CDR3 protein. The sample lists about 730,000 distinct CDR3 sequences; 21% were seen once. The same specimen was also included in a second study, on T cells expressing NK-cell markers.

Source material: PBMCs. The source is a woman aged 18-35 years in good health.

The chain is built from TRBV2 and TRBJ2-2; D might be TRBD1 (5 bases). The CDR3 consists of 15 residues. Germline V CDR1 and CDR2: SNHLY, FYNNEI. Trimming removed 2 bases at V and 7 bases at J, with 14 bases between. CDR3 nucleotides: TGTGCCAGCAGTGAATCAGGGCTTCGGAGCGGGGAGCTGTTTTTT. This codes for CASSESGLRSGELFF.

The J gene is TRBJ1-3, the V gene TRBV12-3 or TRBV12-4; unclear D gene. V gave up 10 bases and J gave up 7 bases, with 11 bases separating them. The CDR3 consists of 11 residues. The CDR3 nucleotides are TGTGCCACAGATGCTACCAACACCATATATTTT. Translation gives CATDATNTIYF.

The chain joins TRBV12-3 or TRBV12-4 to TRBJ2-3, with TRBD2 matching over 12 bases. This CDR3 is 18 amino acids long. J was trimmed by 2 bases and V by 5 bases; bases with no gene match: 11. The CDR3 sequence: CASSPGTSGGRTTDTQYF. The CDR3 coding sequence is TGTGCCAGCAGTCCCGGTACTAGCGGGGGGCGTACCACAGATACGCAGTATTTT.

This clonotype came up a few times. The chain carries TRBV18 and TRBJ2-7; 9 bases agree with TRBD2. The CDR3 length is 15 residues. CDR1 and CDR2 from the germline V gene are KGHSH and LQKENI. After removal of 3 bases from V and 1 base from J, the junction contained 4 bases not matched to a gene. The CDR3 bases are TGTGCCAGCTCACCCATGAGCGGGGGGTCCTACGAGCAGTACTTC. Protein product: CASSPMSGGSYEQYF.

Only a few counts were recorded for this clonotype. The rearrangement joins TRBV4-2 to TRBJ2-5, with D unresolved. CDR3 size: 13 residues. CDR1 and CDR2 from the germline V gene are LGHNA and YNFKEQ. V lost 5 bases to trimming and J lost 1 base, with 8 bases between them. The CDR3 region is CASSMSSQETQYF. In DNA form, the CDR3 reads TGTGCCAGCAGCATGTCTAGCCAAGAGACCCAGTACTTC.

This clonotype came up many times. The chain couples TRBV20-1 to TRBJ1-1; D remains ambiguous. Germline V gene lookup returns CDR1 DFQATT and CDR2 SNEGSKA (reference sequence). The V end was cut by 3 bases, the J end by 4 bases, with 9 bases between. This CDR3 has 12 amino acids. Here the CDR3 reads CSASGESTEAFF. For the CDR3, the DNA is TGCAGTGCTAGCGGAGAAAGCACTGAAGCTTTCTTT.

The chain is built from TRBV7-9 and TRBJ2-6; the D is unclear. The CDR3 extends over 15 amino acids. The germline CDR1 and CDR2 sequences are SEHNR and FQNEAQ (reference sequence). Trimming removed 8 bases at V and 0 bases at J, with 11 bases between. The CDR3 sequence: CASGTRNSGANVLTF. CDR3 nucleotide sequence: TGTGCCAGCGGTACCCGAAACTCTGGGGCCAACGTCCTGACTTTC. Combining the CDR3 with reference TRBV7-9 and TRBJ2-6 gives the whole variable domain DTGVSQNPRHKITKRGQNVTFRCDPISEHNRLYWYRQTLGQGPEFLTYFQNEAQLEKSRLLSDRFSAERPKGSFSTLEIQRTEQGDSAMYLCASGTRNSGANVLTFGAGSRLTVL.

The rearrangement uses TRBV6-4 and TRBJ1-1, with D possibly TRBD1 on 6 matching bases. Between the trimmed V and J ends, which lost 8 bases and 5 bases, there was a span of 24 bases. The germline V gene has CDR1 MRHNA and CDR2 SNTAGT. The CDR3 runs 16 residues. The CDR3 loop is CASSPRAGVYRTEAFF. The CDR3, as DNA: TGTGCCAGCTCTCCCCGTGCAGGGGTCTATAGGACTGAAGCTTTCTTT.

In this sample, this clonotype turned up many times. CDR3 nucleotides: TGCAGTGGCAAAAGCGCATTTGAGCAGTTCTTC. It is translated as CSGKSAFEQFF. The chain recombines TRBV20-1 with TRBJ2-1; D gene ambiguous. This CDR3 has 11 amino acids. Germline V gene data show CDR1 as DFQATT and CDR2 as SNEGSKA (reference sequence). Trimming removed 7 bases from V and 9 bases from J, with 13 bases in between.

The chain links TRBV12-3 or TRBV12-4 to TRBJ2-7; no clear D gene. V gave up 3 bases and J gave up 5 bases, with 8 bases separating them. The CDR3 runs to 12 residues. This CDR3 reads CASSFIIDEQYF. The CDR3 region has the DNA TGTGCCAGCAGTTTTATAATCGACGAGCAGTACTTC.

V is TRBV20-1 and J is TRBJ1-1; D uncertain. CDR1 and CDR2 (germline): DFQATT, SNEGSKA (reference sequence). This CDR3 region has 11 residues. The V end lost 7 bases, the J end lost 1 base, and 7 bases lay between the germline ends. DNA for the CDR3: TGCAGTGGGCAAGAGAACACTGAAGCTTTCTTT. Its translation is CSGQENTEAFF.

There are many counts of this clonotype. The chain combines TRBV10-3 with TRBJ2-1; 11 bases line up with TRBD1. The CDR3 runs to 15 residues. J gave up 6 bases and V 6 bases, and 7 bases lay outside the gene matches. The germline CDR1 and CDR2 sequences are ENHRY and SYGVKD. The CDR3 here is CAIRAEGQGVNEQFF. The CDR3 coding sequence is TGTGCCATCAGAGCCGAGGGACAGGGGGTCAATGAGCAGTTCTTC.

CDR3 coding DNA: TGCGCCAGCAGCCAACCGGGGACTAGCGCCTACGAGCAGTACTTC. This codes for CASSQPGTSAYEQYF. The chain recombines TRBV4-1 with TRBJ2-7; 10 bases match TRBD2. Trimming took 2 bases from V and 2 from J; bases not matched to a gene: 3. CDR1 and CDR2 (germline): MGHRA, YSYEKL. The CDR3 spans 15 residues.

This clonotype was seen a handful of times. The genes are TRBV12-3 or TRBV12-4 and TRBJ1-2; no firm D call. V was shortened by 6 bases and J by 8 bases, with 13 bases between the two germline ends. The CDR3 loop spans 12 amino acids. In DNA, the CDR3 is TGTGCCAGCAGAGAGACAAGAAAAGGCTACACCTTC. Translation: CASRETRKGYTF.

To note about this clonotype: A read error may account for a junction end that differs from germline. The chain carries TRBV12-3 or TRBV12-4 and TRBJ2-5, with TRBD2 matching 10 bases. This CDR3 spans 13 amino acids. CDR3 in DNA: TGTGCCAGCAGTTCTAGCGGGGGTGGGACCCAGCACTTC. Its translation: CASSSSGGGTQHF.

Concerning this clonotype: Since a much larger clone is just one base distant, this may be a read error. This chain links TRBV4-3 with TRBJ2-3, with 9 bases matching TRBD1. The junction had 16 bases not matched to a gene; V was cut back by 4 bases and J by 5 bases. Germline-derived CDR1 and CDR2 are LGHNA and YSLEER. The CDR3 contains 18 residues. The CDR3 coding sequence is TGCGCCAGCAGCCCTTCCGCCTGGGTGACAGGGGGTTTAGATACGCAGTATTTT. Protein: CASSPSAWVTGGLDTQYF.

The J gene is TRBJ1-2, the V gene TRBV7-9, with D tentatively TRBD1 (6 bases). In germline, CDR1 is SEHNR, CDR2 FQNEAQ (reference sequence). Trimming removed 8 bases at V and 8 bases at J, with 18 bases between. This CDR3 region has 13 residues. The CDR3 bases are TGTGCCAGCTTCGCCCAGGGGTTGGGCGGCTACACCTTC. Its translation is CASFAQGLGGYTF.

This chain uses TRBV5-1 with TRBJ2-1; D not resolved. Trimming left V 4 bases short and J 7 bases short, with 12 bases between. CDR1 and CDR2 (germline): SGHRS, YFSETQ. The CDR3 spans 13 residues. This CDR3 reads CASSTALGNEQFF. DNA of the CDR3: TGCGCCAGCAGCACAGCCTTAGGGAATGAGCAGTTCTTC.

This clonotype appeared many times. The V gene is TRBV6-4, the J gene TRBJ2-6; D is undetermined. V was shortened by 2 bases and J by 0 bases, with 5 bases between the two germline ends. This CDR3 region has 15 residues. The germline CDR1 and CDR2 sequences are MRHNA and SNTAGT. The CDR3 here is CASSDRVSGANVLTF. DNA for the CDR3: TGTGCCAGCAGTGACAGGGTCTCTGGGGCCAACGTCCTGACTTTC.

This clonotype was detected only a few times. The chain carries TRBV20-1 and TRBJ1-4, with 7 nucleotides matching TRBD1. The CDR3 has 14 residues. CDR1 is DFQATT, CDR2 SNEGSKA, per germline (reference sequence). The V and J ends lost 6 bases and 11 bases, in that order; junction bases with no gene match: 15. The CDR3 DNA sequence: TGCAGTGCCCCTGAGAGAACAGGGGCCGACAAACTGTTTTTT. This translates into CSAPERTGADKLFF.

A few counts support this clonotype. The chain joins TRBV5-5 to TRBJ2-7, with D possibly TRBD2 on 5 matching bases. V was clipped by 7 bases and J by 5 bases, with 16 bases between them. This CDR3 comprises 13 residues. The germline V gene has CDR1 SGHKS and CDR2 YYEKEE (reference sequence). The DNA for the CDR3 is TGTGCCAGCGCCTACGGGGTTACGAACGAGCAGTACTTC. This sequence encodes CASAYGVTNEQYF. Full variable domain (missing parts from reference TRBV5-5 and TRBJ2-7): DAGVTQSPTHLIKTRGQQVTLRCSPISGHKSVSWYQQVLGQGPQFIFQYYEKEERGRGNFPDRFSARQFPNYSSELNVNALLLGDSALYLCASAYGVTNEQYFGPGTRLTVT.

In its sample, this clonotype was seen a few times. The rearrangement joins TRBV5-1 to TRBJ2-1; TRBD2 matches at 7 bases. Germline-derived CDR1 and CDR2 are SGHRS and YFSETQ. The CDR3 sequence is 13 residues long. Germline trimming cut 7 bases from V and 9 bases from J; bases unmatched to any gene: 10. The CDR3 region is CASALGREGEQFF. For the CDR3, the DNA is TGCGCCAGCGCTCTAGGCAGGGAGGGTGAGCAGTTCTTC.

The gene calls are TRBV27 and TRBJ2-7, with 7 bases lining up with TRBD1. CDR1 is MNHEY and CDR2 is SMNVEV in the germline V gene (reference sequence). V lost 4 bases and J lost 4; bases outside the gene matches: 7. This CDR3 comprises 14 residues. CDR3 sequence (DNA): TGTGCCAGCAGTTCGGACAGGAGTCATTACGAGCAGTACTTC. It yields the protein CASSSDRSHYEQYF.

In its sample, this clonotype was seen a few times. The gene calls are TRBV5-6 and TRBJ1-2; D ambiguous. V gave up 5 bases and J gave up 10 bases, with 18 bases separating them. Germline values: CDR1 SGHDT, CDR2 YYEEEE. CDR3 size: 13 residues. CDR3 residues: CASSRLDGFDYTF. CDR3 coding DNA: TGTGCCAGCAGTCGGTTGGACGGGTTCGACTACACCTTC.

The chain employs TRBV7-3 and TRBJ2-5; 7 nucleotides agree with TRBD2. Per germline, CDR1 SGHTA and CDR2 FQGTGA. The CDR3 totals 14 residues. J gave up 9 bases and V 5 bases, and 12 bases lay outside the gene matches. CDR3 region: CASSPGRERGPQYF. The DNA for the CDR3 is TGTGCCAGCAGCCCCGGACGGGAGCGGGGTCCCCAGTACTTC.

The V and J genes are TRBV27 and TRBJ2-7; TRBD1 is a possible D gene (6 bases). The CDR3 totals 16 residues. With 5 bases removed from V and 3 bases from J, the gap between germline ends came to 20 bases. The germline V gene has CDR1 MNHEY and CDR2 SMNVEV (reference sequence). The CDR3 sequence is CASSPPHWQGSYEQYF. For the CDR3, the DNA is TGTGCCAGCAGTCCCCCCCACTGGCAGGGGAGCTACGAGCAGTACTTC.

CDR3 bases: TGTGCCAGCAGTTTATGGGGGGCGGGCAATCAGCCCCAGCATTTT. Its translation: CASSLWGAGNQPQHF. The chain carries TRBV27 and TRBJ1-5; possible D gene TRBD1, 6 bases. V was shortened by 1 base and J by 2 bases, with 9 bases between the two germline ends. The CDR3 runs 15 residues. Germline CDR1 is MNHEY and CDR2 is SMNVEV (reference sequence).